These 27 T cell receptor beta chains came from one sample sequenced in a study of blood T cell repertoires in COVID-19. Clones were sequenced by immunoSEQ multiplex PCR, and TCRdb holds only the in-frame ones, with some missing. The sample gives 60,000 or so clones, about 90% of which show up once; roughly 7% is in the top ten. The source material was peripheral blood. These TCRs come from a man aged 60-69 years with acute or convalescent COVID-19.

This rearrangement joins TRBV15 to TRBJ1-4; a possible D gene is TRBD1 (5 bases). This CDR3 region has 16 residues. Trimming took 2 bases from V and 1 from J, leaving 11 bases between them. The germline V gene has CDR1 LNHNV and CDR2 YYDKDF (reference sequence). CDR3 nucleotide sequence: TGTGCCACCAGCAGACCCGAAGGGGTAACTAATGAAAAACTGTTTTTT. It yields the protein CATSRPEGVTNEKLFF.

The chain links TRBV6-1 to TRBJ2-3, with unresolved D. This CDR3 is 13 amino acids long. V was shortened by 4 bases and J by 6 bases, with 11 bases between the two germline ends. The germline V gene encodes CDR1 MNHNS and CDR2 SASEGT. The CDR3 DNA reads TGTGCCAGCAGTGGAGCGAACCGGGATACGCAGTATTTT. This codes for CASSGANRDTQYF.

The rearrangement uses TRBV5-4 and TRBJ1-1, with TRBD1 identical over 7 bases. V shed 0 bases, J shed 0 bases, and the junction held 5 bases outside the gene matches. Germline-derived CDR1 and CDR2 are SGHNT and YYREEE (reference sequence). This CDR3 has 16 amino acids. CDR3: CASSLGTGLMNTEAFF. CDR3 DNA sequence: TGTGCCAGCAGCTTGGGGACAGGTTTAATGAACACTGAAGCTTTCTTT. Looking up the rest from reference TRBV5-4 and TRBJ1-1 gives the full variable domain: ETGVTQSPTHLIKTRGQQVTLRCSSQSGHNTVSWYQQALGQGPQFIFQYYREEENGRGNFPPRFSGLQFPNYSSELNVNALELDDSALYLCASSLGTGLMNTEAFFGQGTRLTVV.

The chain combines TRBV11-3 with TRBJ2-1; a weak D match, TRBD1 (5 bases). CDR1 is SGHNT and CDR2 is YENEEA in the germline V gene. Trimming took 0 bases from V and 4 from J, leaving 13 bases between them. CDR3 length: 16 amino acids. DNA for the CDR3: TGTGCCAGCAGCTTAGATGGGGCAGGCCATTACAATGAGCAGTTCTTC. Protein sequence: CASSLDGAGHYNEQFF.

The chain joins TRBV25-1 to TRBJ1-4, with D possibly TRBD1 on 6 matching bases. The germline V gene encodes CDR1 MGHDK and CDR2 SYGVNS. Trimming cost V 4 bases and J 5 bases, with 14 bases left between them. CDR3 size: 15 residues. The CDR3 sequence: CASSAQGHPNEKLFF. The CDR3 DNA is TGTGCCAGCAGTGCCCAGGGGCACCCGAATGAAAAACTGTTTTTT.

The chain has TRBV12-3 or TRBV12-4 and TRBJ1-2, with D maybe TRBD1 (6 bases). V lost 3 bases to trimming and J lost 8 bases, with 10 bases between them. The CDR3 consists of 12 residues. CDR3 nucleotide sequence: TGTGCCAGCAGTTTCCGAGGGGGAGGCTACACCTTC. Its protein is CASSFRGGGYTF.

CDR3: CASSLRTSGGVSYNEQFF. As DNA, the CDR3 is TGCGCCAGCAGTCTGAGGACTAGCGGGGGGGTGTCCTACAATGAGCAGTTCTTC. The J gene is TRBJ2-1, the V gene TRBV4-3; 15 bases match TRBD2. The CDR3 spans 18 residues. Germline assignment: CDR1 LGHNA and CDR2 YSLEER. J lost 1 base, V lost 6 bases, and 7 bases had no gene match.

The chain recombines TRBV7-8 with TRBJ2-7; 8 bases align to TRBD1. The germline CDR1 and CDR2 sequences are SGHVS and FQNEAQ. This CDR3 has 15 residues. J gave up 5 bases and V 2 bases, and 8 bases lay outside the gene matches. The CDR3 sequence is CASSLQGQGAHEQYF. The CDR3 bases are TGTGCCAGCAGCTTACAAGGCCAGGGGGCCCACGAGCAGTACTTC.

V is TRBV24-1 and J is TRBJ2-5, with TRBD2 matching 7 bases. Germline lookup yields CDR1 KGHDR and CDR2 SFDVKD. The CDR3 runs 14 residues. V lost 4 bases, J lost 4 bases, and 5 bases stayed unmatched. The CDR3 loop reads CATSEGGGIETQYF. As DNA, the CDR3 is TGTGCCACCAGTGAGGGGGGGGGTATAGAGACCCAGTACTTC.

This clone was found once. This chain uses TRBV7-8 with TRBJ1-3; tentative D call: TRBD1 (6 bases). Looked up from germline, CDR1 is SGHVS and CDR2 is FQNEAQ. The CDR3 length is 16 residues. V was trimmed by 3 bases and J by 0 bases, leaving 12 bases between them. The CDR3 reads CASSFGQTRSGNTIYF. CDR3 in DNA: TGTGCCAGCAGCTTCGGACAGACCCGCTCTGGAAACACCATATATTTT.

The chain uses TRBV6-6 and TRBJ1-4, with 10 positions matching TRBD1. V gave up 6 bases and J gave up 5 bases; unmatched junction bases: 9. This CDR3 spans 16 amino acids. CDR1 is MNHNY and CDR2 is SVGAGI in the germline V gene (reference sequence). CDR3 DNA sequence: TGTGCCAGCAGAGTGGACAGGGGGGTCGGAAATGAAAAACTGTTTTTT. Translation gives CASRVDRGVGNEKLFF.

This clone was observed once. The CDR3 protein is CASSVNSDTEAFF. Written as DNA, the CDR3 is TGTGCCAGCAGCGTAAATTCGGACACTGAAGCTTTCTTT. V gene TRBV9 combines with J gene TRBJ1-1; no definite D call. Germline CDR1 and CDR2: SGDLS and YYNGEE. The length of the CDR3 is 13 residues. Deletions cut 1 base from V and 3 bases from J, with 7 bases between.

The genes are TRBV15 and TRBJ2-5; the D gene is possibly TRBD1 (6 bases). The germline V gene encodes CDR1 LNHNV and CDR2 YYDKDF (reference sequence). V was shortened by 3 bases and J by 5 bases, with 13 bases between the two germline ends. The CDR3 spans 14 residues. The CDR3, as DNA: TGTGCCACCAGCAGTGACAGGTGGGAGGAGACCCAGTACTTC. Translating it yields CATSSDRWEETQYF.

This clone was seen just once. The V and J genes are TRBV4-3 and TRBJ1-6, with D tentatively TRBD1 (5 bases). CDR3 length: 16 amino acids. V was shortened by 4 bases and J by 7 bases, with 17 bases between the two germline ends. The germline CDR1 and CDR2 sequences are LGHNA and YSLEER. The CDR3 DNA reads TGCGCCAGCAGCCGAAACCCAGGGACTGGGAATTCACCCCTCCACTTT. This encodes CASSRNPGTGNSPLHF.

V is TRBV12-3 or TRBV12-4 and J is TRBJ1-2, with D possibly matching TRBD1 (5 bases). The CDR3 runs 13 residues. The V end was cut by 4 bases, the J end by 7 bases, with 13 bases between. Here the CDR3 DNA reads TGTGCCAGCAGTTCGGACAATAGGAGTGGCTACACCTTC. Its translation: CASSSDNRSGYTF.

This chain joins TRBV10-3 and TRBJ2-5; maybe TRBD2 (6 bases). Trimming shortened V by 0 bases and J by 1 base, and 12 bases separated the two germline ends. The CDR3 sequence is 16 residues long. Germline-derived CDR1 and CDR2 are ENHRY and SYGVKD. CDR3 residues: CAISESYAGRQETQYF. Here the CDR3 DNA reads TGTGCCATCAGTGAGTCGTATGCGGGGCGCCAAGAGACCCAGTACTTC.

This sequence joins TRBV6-5 and TRBJ2-1, with 7 nucleotides matching TRBD1. V lost 2 bases, J lost 1 base, and 2 bases stayed unmatched. Germline loops: CDR1 MNHEY, CDR2 SVGAGI. The CDR3 loop spans 15 amino acids. CDR3 loop: CASSYTRGSYNEQFF. In nucleotides, the CDR3 is TGTGCCAGCAGTTACACCAGGGGGTCCTACAATGAGCAGTTCTTC.

This clone has only a few counts. The V call is TRBV5-6, the J call TRBJ2-1; TRBD2 aligns across 11 bases. V lost 5 bases, J lost 9 bases, and 7 bases stayed unmatched. This CDR3 is 14 amino acids long. Germline values: CDR1 SGHDT, CDR2 YYEEEE. The CDR3 here is CASSLPGLAVEQFF. For the CDR3, the DNA is TGTGCCAGCAGTTTACCGGGACTAGCGGTTGAGCAGTTCTTC.

V is TRBV12-3 or TRBV12-4 and J is TRBJ2-2; D is unclear. This CDR3 has 13 amino acids. With 7 bases removed from V and 7 bases from J, the gap between germline ends came to 13 bases. The CDR3 nucleotides read TGTGCCAGCACTCGAGGAGCCGGCGGGGAGCTGTTTTTT. Its translation: CASTRGAGGELFF.

The V and J genes are TRBV4-3 and TRBJ2-3; D unresolved. The CDR3 consists of 15 residues. V was clipped by 1 base and J by 6 bases, with 14 bases between them. Germline CDR1 and CDR2: LGHNA and YSLEER. The CDR3 bases are TGCGCCAGCAGCCAAGCTGTGGCACAACATGATACGCAGTATTTT. This translates into CASSQAVAQHDTQYF.

This chain connects TRBV12-3 or TRBV12-4 to TRBJ2-7; 10 bases fit TRBD2. The CDR3 totals 13 residues. V shed 5 bases, J shed 6 bases, and the junction held 4 bases outside the gene matches. In DNA form, the CDR3 reads TGTGCCAGCAGTCTTAGCGGGGGGTTCGAGCAGTACTTC. This codes for CASSLSGGFEQYF.

The genes are TRBV2 and TRBJ2-2; 13 bases are shared with TRBD2. Germline-derived CDR1 and CDR2 are SNHLY and FYNNEI. This CDR3 is built from 15 residues. V dropped 6 bases and J dropped 6; count of bases not matched to a gene: 4. The CDR3 DNA follows: TGTGCCAGCAGGAGACTAGCGGGGGGTTCCGGGGAGCTGTTTTTT. Its translation is CASRRLAGGSGELFF.

The V gene is TRBV27, the J gene TRBJ1-6, with 7 bases fitting TRBD1. The CDR3 length is 16 residues. Germline lookup yields CDR1 MNHEY and CDR2 SMNVEV (reference sequence). Losses at the gene ends were 7 bases for V and 2 bases for J; bases not matched to a gene: 8. The CDR3 here is CASTATGDPYNSPLHF. The CDR3 DNA follows: TGTGCCAGCACCGCAACAGGGGATCCCTATAATTCACCCCTCCACTTT.

The genes are TRBV5-1 and TRBJ1-2; D perhaps matches TRBD1 (5 bases). The V end was cut by 6 bases, the J end by 6 bases, with 21 bases between. The CDR3 covers 15 residues. The germline CDR1 and CDR2 sequences are SGHRS and YFSETQ. For the CDR3, the DNA is TGCGCCAGCAAGGAGATGATCCTCGGGGGAGATGGCTACACCTTC. It is translated as CASKEMILGGDGYTF.

The chain has TRBV10-3 and TRBJ2-1; D remains ambiguous. Germline assignment: CDR1 ENHRY and CDR2 SYGVKD. The CDR3 consists of 12 residues. V was clipped by 0 bases and J by 9 bases, with 6 bases between them. The CDR3 here is CAISESSPEQFF. CDR3 DNA: TGTGCCATCAGTGAGTCGAGCCCTGAGCAGTTCTTC.

V is TRBV5-1 and J is TRBJ2-7, with 11 bases matching TRBD1. The V gene end was trimmed by 4 bases and the J gene end by 1 base; junction bases not matched to a gene: 4. Per the germline V gene, CDR1 is SGHRS and CDR2 is YFSETQ. The CDR3 is 15 amino acids. The CDR3 reads CASSVRDRGSYEQYF. The DNA of the CDR3 is TGCGCCAGCAGCGTCCGGGACAGGGGGTCCTACGAGCAGTACTTC.

The chain employs TRBV2 and TRBJ2-1; D possibly corresponds to TRBD2 (5 bases). Trimming removed 4 bases at V and 7 bases at J, with 5 bases between. This CDR3 region has 11 residues. Germline CDR1 reads SNHLY; CDR2 reads FYNNEI. Here the CDR3 reads CASSGGNEQFF. In DNA form, the CDR3 reads TGTGCCAGCAGTGGAGGGAATGAGCAGTTCTTC.